What follows describes a single T cell receptor (beta chain). The record originates from a study of blood T cell repertoires in COVID-19. About the research overall: Acute-phase and convalescent COVID-19 samples originated in the United States, Italy and Spain. PBMCs, B-cell-depleted T cells, or T cells were the source of the cDNA or gDNA that made up the material.

The V gene's germline CDR1 is GTSNPN and CDR2 SVGIG (reference sequence). J gave up 2 bases and V 2 bases, and 5 bases lay outside the gene matches. This CDR3 region has 14 residues. Clinical histories supplied by participants themselves formed the basis of cohort assignment. Authors' methods: Nucleated cell counts were estimated from reference gene primer amplification. TCRdb keeps only in-frame clones here, not all; method: immunoSEQ multiplex PCR. D and trimming were read from the DNA, whereas the V and J calls and clone size are those reported in that table. Of under 250,000 clones listed, 65% to 90% are singletons.

The chain links TRBV30 to TRBJ2-7; 8 bases fit TRBD1. This clonotype was sampled from a woman between 45 and 60 years old with acute COVID-19. The sample taken for sequencing was PBMCs or T cells enriched from blood (not recorded which). The CDR3 nucleotides read TGTGCCTGGAGTCAGGGGGCCCTAACCTACGAGCAGTACTTC. Translated, it gives CAWSQGALTYEQYF.